Reported below is one TCR beta chain. No antigen is known for it. The sample is drawn from a study of shared clonotypes between healthy human individuals. Repertoires were generated with immunoSEQ multiplex PCR, while TCRdb's copy carries only in-frame clones and drops some. The sample holds about 2.3 million clones, roughly 93% seen once. Whole-study results and caveats: Sharing across four donors was highest in naive CD4 (roughly 5%) and lowest in memory CD8 (about 0.4%). Depth was large, yet rarefaction showed that sorted-subset sequencing was incomplete.

The germline CDR1 and CDR2 sequences are MDHEN and SYDVKM. CDR3 size: 14 residues. Germline trimming cut 10 bases from V and 2 bases from J; bases unmatched to any gene: 9. The sequence came from a man younger than 30 in good health. Some clones in this sample may be carry-over from other donors' samples. Material: naive CD4+ T cells from PBMCs. Subset described: CD45RA+ positively selected. The genes are TRBV28 and TRBJ2-7; TRBD2 matches at 9 bases. CDR3 in DNA: TGTGCCACACAAACTAGCGGGCGAACCTACGAGCAGTACTTC. The encoded protein is CATQTSGRTYEQYF.